This TCR beta chain was identified in a study of cytomegalovirus exposure and HLA in healthy donors. The PCR used 60 Vbeta and 13 Jbeta primers. Clones were read by immunoSEQ multiplex PCR, and TCRdb kept only the in-frame ones, dropping some. This table has about 210,000 clones, around nine tenths appearing once. The junction had 5 bases not matched to a gene; V was cut back by 2 bases and J by 10 bases. Germline CDR1 MNHEY, CDR2 SMNVEV (reference sequence). The CDR3 runs to 15 residues. Material: PBMCs. The receptor comes from a woman aged 25 to 39 in good health and CMV-seronegative. The chain uses TRBV27 and TRBJ2-1, with TRBD2 identical over 13 bases. The CDR3 DNA reads as TGTGCCAGCAGTTTAAGTACTAGCGGGAGGGCCGAGCAGTTCTTC. Translation: CASSLSTSGRAEQFF.